A single TCR beta chain is shown here with its context. The sample is drawn from a study of T cell responses to AZD1222 COVID-19 vaccine. Data came from immunoSEQ multiplex PCR; TCRdb stores just in-frame clones and leaves some out. The sample carries 150,000 to 200,000 clones, 92% recorded once. V shed 0 bases and J shed 3 bases, with 10 bases lying between them. Germline values: CDR1 LGHNA, CDR2 YNFKEQ. CDR3 length equals 15 residues. The receptor was derived from an adult who received the AZD1222 COVID-19 vaccine. Sample: peripheral blood, taken 28 days after the second AZD1222 dose. The chain links TRBV4-2 to TRBJ2-3; D may be TRBD2 (6 bases). The CDR3 DNA reads as TGTGCCAGCAGCCAAGATGGGAGGATTACAGATACGCAGTATTTT. Its translation: CASSQDGRITDTQYF.